Listed here are 7 T cell receptor beta chains from one sample, sequenced in a study of cytomegalovirus exposure and HLA in healthy donors. Researchers ran the PCR with 60 Vbeta and 13 Jbeta primers. Libraries were prepared by immunoSEQ multiplex PCR; TCRdb keeps only in-frame clonotypes and omits some of them. Among 100,000 or so clones, 77% were seen once, and the ten largest hold approximately 9.9%. Sequences were obtained from PBMCs. The receptor source for this set is a man aged 40-49 years in good health and CMV-seropositive.

This clone was observed a handful of times. The gene calls are TRBV19 and TRBJ2-1; D is perhaps TRBD1 (5 bases). Germline V gene sequence: CDR1 LNHDA, CDR2 SQIVND (reference sequence). The CDR3 runs 18 residues. Trimming took off 1 base at V and 2 bases at J, with 18 bases between the two ends. CDR3 sequence (DNA): TGTGCCAGTAGTATAGTGGGGCCTCGGCCAGGGACCTACAATGAGCAGTTCTTC. Amino acids: CASSIVGPRPGTYNEQFF.

The chain combines TRBV7-2 with TRBJ2-1, with 10 bases lining up with TRBD2. Germline-derived CDR1 and CDR2 are SGHTA and FQGNSA. With V trimmed by 4 bases and J by 7 bases, 1 base remained unmatched. The CDR3 totals 13 residues. As DNA, the CDR3 is TGTGCCAGCAGCTCGGGACTAGCGAATGAGCAGTTCTTC. It encodes CASSSGLANEQFF.

This clone was counted once. The chain has TRBV19 and TRBJ1-6; TRBD1 agrees at 7 bases. V gave up 5 bases and J gave up 9 bases; unmatched junction bases: 4. Germline V gene lookup returns CDR1 LNHDA and CDR2 SQIVND (reference sequence). The CDR3 has 13 residues. CDR3 bases: TGTGCCAGTAGTCGTACAGGGGTTTCACCCCTCCACTTT. Its protein is CASSRTGVSPLHF.

The J gene is TRBJ2-1, the V gene TRBV6-4; 9 nucleotides align to TRBD2. CDR1 MRHNA and CDR2 SNTAGT come from the germline V gene. The CDR3 spans 13 residues. After removal of 10 bases from V and 5 bases from J, the junction contained 6 bases not matched to a gene. As DNA, the CDR3 is TGTGCCACCGCTAGCGGGGCCCACAATGAGCAGTTCTTC. Translating it yields CATASGAHNEQFF.

The chain uses TRBV7-9 and TRBJ2-7; 11 bases fit TRBD1. The CDR3 extends over 13 amino acids. Germline CDR1 reads SEHNR; CDR2 reads FQNEAQ (reference sequence). V lost 5 bases, J lost 7 bases, and 4 bases stayed unmatched. The CDR3 coding sequence is TGTGCCAGCAGCCGGGACAGGGGGATGGAGCAGTACTTC. It codes for CASSRDRGMEQYF.

This sequence joins TRBV7-3 and TRBJ2-3; 11 bases agree with TRBD1. CDR1 and CDR2 (germline): SGHTA, FQGTGA. The CDR3 covers 15 residues. J was trimmed by 3 bases and V by 5 bases; bases with no gene match: 4. This CDR3 is CASSPGTGGTDTQYF. For the CDR3, the DNA is TGTGCCAGCAGCCCTGGGACAGGGGGAACAGATACGCAGTATTTT.

This clone was found once. The chain carries TRBV7-8 and TRBJ1-1; D is unclear. The CDR3 length is 15 residues. CDR1 and CDR2 (germline): SGHVS, FQNEAQ. The germline V and J ends were trimmed by 1 base and 1 base, with 10 bases remaining between them. This chain's CDR3 is CASSLEPGGNTEAFF. The CDR3 DNA reads as TGTGCCAGCAGCTTAGAACCGGGAGGGAACACTGAAGCTTTCTTT.